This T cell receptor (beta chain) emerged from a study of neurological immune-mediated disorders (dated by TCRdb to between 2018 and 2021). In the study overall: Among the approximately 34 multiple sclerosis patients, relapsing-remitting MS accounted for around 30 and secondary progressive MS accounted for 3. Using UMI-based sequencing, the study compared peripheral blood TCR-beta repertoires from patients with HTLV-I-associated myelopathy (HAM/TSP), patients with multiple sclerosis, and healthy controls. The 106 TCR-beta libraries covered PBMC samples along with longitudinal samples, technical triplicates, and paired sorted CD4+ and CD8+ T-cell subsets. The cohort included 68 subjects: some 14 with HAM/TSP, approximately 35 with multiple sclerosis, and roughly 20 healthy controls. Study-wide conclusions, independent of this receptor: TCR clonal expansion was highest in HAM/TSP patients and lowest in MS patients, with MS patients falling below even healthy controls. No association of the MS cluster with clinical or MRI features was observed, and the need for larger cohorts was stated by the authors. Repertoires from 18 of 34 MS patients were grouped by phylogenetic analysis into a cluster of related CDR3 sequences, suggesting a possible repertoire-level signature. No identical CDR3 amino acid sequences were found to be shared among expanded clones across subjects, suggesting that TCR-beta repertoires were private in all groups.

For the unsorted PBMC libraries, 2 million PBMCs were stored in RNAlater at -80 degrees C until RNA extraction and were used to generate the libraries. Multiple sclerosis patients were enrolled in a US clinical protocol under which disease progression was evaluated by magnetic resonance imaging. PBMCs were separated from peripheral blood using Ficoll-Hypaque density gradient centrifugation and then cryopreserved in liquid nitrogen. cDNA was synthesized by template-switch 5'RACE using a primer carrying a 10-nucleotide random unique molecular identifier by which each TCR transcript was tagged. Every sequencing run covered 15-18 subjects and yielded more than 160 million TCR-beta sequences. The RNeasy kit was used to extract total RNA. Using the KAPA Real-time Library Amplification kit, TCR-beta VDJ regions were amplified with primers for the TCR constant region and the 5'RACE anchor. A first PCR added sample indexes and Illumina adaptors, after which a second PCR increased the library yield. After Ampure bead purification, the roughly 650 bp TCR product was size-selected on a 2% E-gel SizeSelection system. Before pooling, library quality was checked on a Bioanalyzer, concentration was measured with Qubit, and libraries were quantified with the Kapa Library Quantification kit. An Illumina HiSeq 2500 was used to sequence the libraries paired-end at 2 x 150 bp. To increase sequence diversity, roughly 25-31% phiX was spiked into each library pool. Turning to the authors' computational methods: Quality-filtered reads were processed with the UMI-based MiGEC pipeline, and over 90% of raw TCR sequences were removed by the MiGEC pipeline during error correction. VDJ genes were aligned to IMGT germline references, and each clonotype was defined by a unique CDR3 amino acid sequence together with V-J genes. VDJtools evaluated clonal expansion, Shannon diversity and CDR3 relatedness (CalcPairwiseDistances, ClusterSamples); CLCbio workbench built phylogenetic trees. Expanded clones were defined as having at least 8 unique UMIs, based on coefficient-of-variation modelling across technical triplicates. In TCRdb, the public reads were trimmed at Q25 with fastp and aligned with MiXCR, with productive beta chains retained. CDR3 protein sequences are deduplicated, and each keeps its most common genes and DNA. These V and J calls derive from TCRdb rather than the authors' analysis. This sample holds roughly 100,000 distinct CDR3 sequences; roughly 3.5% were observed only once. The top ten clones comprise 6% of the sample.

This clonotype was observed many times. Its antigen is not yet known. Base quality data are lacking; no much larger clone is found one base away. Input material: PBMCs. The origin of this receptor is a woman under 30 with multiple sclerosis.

The sequenced DNA is TGTGCCAGCAGCAAAGGGGGGGACCGGATCTACGAGCAGTACTTC. Its protein reads: CASSKGGDRIYEQYF. The chain uses TRBV21-1 and TRBJ2-7; the table assigns TRBD1, which was not confirmed against the DNA. TRBV21-1 constitutes a pseudogene. The CDR3 holds 15 amino acids from the cysteine to the phenylalanine. Only the CDR3 part of the read is kept: 45 bases, read in frame from the first base.